These 31 T cell receptor beta chains originate from one sample sequenced in a study of T cell changes during pregnancy in multiple sclerosis. TCRdb keeps only in-frame clones here, not all; method: immunoSEQ multiplex PCR. The sample lists tens of thousands of clones, 90% to 95% seen once, with less than 4.5% in the top ten. Here the sequenced sample was CD8+ T cells from peripheral blood mononuclear cells, taken in the third trimester of pregnancy. The receptor source for this set is a female donor with multiple sclerosis, enrolled in a pregnancy study.

The chain recombines TRBV27 with TRBJ2-2; D perhaps matches TRBD1 (6 bases). There are 16 residues in the CDR3. Germline CDR1 is MNHEY and CDR2 is SMNVEV (reference sequence). V lost 5 bases and J lost 2, with 15 bases in between. CDR3 sequence (DNA): TGTGCCAGCAGTACCGACAGGCAAGCAAACACCGGGGAGCTGTTTTTT. The encoded protein is CASSTDRQANTGELFF.

The chain employs TRBV29-1 and TRBJ2-1, with 9 bases aligning to TRBD1. CDR1 is SQVTM and CDR2 is ANQGSEA in the germline V gene. The CDR3 totals 12 residues. After removal of 5 bases from V and 8 bases from J, the junction contained 4 bases not matched to a gene. CDR3 region: CSVMDRGHEQFF. CDR3 nucleotide sequence: TGCAGCGTTATGGACAGGGGTCATGAGCAGTTCTTC.

The chain links TRBV6-4 to TRBJ1-2; 8 nucleotides match TRBD1. V lost 3 bases to trimming and J lost 5 bases; unmatched junction nucleotides: 5. The germline gives CDR1 MRHNA, CDR2 SNTAGT. The CDR3 is 14 residues long. This CDR3 reads CASSEGQGKYGYTF. CDR3 coding DNA: TGTGCCAGCAGTGAAGGACAGGGAAAGTATGGCTACACCTTC.

The J gene is TRBJ2-1, the V gene TRBV11-2; 10 nucleotides agree with TRBD2. The V segment lost 0 bases and the J segment 7 bases; nucleotides outside the gene matches: 9. CDR3 size: 17 residues. The V gene's germline CDR1 is SGHAT and CDR2 FQNNGV. CDR3 DNA sequence: TGTGCCAGCAGCTTAGATATAGCTAGCGGGAGCCGTAATGAGCAGTTCTTC. Encoded protein: CASSLDIASGSRNEQFF.

This rearrangement joins TRBV14 to TRBJ2-3; D is unclear. This CDR3 is 14 amino acids long. The germline CDR1 and CDR2 sequences are SGHDN and FVKESK. The V end lost 4 bases, the J end lost 8 bases, and 16 bases lay between the germline ends. CDR3 sequence reads: CASSPLPGLSTQYF. The CDR3 nucleotides are TGTGCCAGCAGCCCTTTACCGGGTTTGAGTACGCAGTATTTT.

The CDR3 DNA follows: TGTGCCAGCAGTGAAGCATCCGGGTTTCCCTACGAGCAGTACTTC. It yields the protein CASSEASGFPYEQYF. The chain is built from TRBV6-1 and TRBJ2-7; D unclear. The germline gives CDR1 MNHNS, CDR2 SASEGT. V lost 0 bases, J lost 2 bases, and 11 bases lay in between. The CDR3 totals 15 residues.

The chain is built from TRBV7-9 and TRBJ2-5; D is possibly TRBD1 (5 bases). CDR1 is SEHNR and CDR2 is FQNEAQ in the germline V gene (reference sequence). V was cut by 3 bases and J by 3 bases, with 8 bases left in between. This CDR3 has 13 amino acids. In DNA, the CDR3 is TGTGCCAGCAGCTTTAAACAGGAAGAGACCCAGTACTTC. Protein product: CASSFKQEETQYF.

The rearrangement links TRBV4-1 to TRBJ2-7; 10 nucleotides match TRBD2. Germline CDR1 and CDR2: MGHRA and YSYEKL. The CDR3 is 15 amino acids. Trimming cost V 6 bases and J 1 base; bases outside gene matches: 6. CDR3: CASSPRTSGSYEQYF. CDR3 coding DNA: TGCGCCAGCAGTCCACGGACTAGCGGTTCCTACGAGCAGTACTTC.

The gene calls are TRBV4-1 and TRBJ2-3; TRBD2 aligns across 9 bases. Losses at the gene ends were 4 bases for V and 0 bases for J; bases not matched to a gene: 5. Germline V gives CDR1 MGHRA, CDR2 YSYEKL. The CDR3 extends over 16 amino acids. This CDR3 reads CASSLDSGGSTDTQYF. Here the CDR3 DNA reads TGCGCCAGCAGCCTAGACAGCGGGGGGAGCACAGATACGCAGTATTTT.

The chain combines TRBV28 with TRBJ2-7; 7 positions match TRBD2. The V and J ends lost 6 bases and 5 bases, in that order; junction bases with no gene match: 16. The CDR3 extends over 16 amino acids. Looked up from germline, CDR1 is MDHEN and CDR2 is SYDVKM. The CDR3 sequence is CASSTSGRGRFHEQYF. The CDR3 bases are TGTGCCAGCAGCACCTCTGGCCGCGGGAGATTCCACGAGCAGTACTTC.

The chain has TRBV2 and TRBJ1-2, with D unclear. The CDR3 runs to 12 residues. V lost 8 bases and J lost 7, with 14 bases in between. From germline, CDR1 is SNHLY and CDR2 FYNNEI. DNA for the CDR3: TGTGCCAGCGAGGAGGGAAATGGTGGCTACACCTTC. Its protein is CASEEGNGGYTF.

J is TRBJ2-7 and V is TRBV11-2; 8 positions agree with TRBD2. There are 14 residues in the CDR3. Germline CDR1 SGHAT, CDR2 FQNNGV. V dropped 4 bases and J dropped 4; count of bases not matched to a gene: 6. The DNA for the CDR3 is TGTGCCAGCAGCTCCAGCGGGAGTATTTACGAGCAGTACTTC. Encoded protein: CASSSSGSIYEQYF. The entire variable domain, with the rest obtained from reference TRBV11-2 and TRBJ2-7, is as follows: EAGVAQSPRYKIIEKRQSVAFWCNPISGHATLYWYQQILGQGPKLLIQFQNNGVVDDSQLPKDRFSAERLKGVDSTLKIQPAKLEDSAVYLCASSSSGSIYEQYFGPGTRLTVT.

The genes are TRBV28 and TRBJ2-5; 7 bases align to TRBD2. Germline V lookup: CDR1 MDHEN, CDR2 SYDVKM. The CDR3 spans 15 residues. V dropped 5 bases and J dropped 5; count of bases not matched to a gene: 11. In DNA, the CDR3 is TGTGCCAGCAGTACCGGGGAGGGCCTCGGGGAGACCCAGTACTTC. Protein product: CASSTGEGLGETQYF.

The genes are TRBV7-9 and TRBJ1-2, with 8 bases lining up with TRBD1. V trimming: 4 bases; J trimming: 1 base; junction bases outside the gene matches: 2. The CDR3 totals 14 residues. Germline V gene sequence: CDR1 SEHNR, CDR2 FQNEAQ (reference sequence). CDR3 DNA sequence: TGTGCCAGCAGCTCGGGACAGGTTAACTATGGCTACACCTTC. This sequence encodes CASSSGQVNYGYTF. The whole variable domain, remainder taken from reference TRBV7-9 and TRBJ1-2, is DTGVSQNPRHKITKRGQNVTFRCDPISEHNRLYWYRQTLGQGPEFLTYFQNEAQLEKSRLLSDRFSAERPKGSFSTLEIQRTEQGDSAMYLCASSSGQVNYGYTFGSGTRLTVV.

The chain links TRBV19 to TRBJ2-1; 12 bases line up with TRBD2. V was pared by 6 bases and J by 8 bases, with 11 bases of the junction left unmatched. Germline-derived CDR1 and CDR2 are LNHDA and SQIVND (reference sequence). The CDR3 has 16 amino acids. Here the CDR3 reads CASRTRLAGDRDEQFF. CDR3 sequence (DNA): TGTGCCAGTAGGACTCGACTAGCGGGAGATCGCGATGAGCAGTTCTTC.

The chain is built from TRBV9 and TRBJ1-2; the D gene is possibly TRBD1 (5 bases). The V end lost 2 bases, the J end lost 8 bases, and 16 bases lay between the germline ends. The CDR3 extends over 14 amino acids. CDR1 is SGDLS and CDR2 is YYNGEE in the germline V gene. The chain's CDR3 is CASSVAGPSGGYTF. The DNA for the CDR3 is TGTGCCAGCAGCGTCGCGGGGCCTTCTGGGGGCTACACCTTC.

The rearrangement uses TRBV6-1 and TRBJ2-3; 8 bases line up with TRBD2. Germline V gives CDR1 MNHNS, CDR2 SASEGT. The V and J ends lost 5 bases and 4 bases, in that order; junction bases with no gene match: 8. This CDR3 is 15 amino acids long. The CDR3 DNA reads TGTGCCAGCAGTCTATTAGCGGGAATTCCAGATACGCAGTATTTT. This encodes CASSLLAGIPDTQYF.

The chain links TRBV19 to TRBJ2-3; D ambiguous. V was pared by 3 bases and J by 0 bases, with 13 bases between. CDR3 length: 16 amino acids. Germline CDR1 reads LNHDA; CDR2 reads SQIVND (reference sequence). In DNA, the CDR3 is TGTGCCAGTAGTATCGGTAAACCTTCTAGCACAGATACGCAGTATTTT. Residues: CASSIGKPSSTDTQYF.

This rearrangement joins TRBV7-8 to TRBJ2-1; D is unresolved. Germline V CDR1 and CDR2: SGHVS, FQNEAQ. CDR3 length: 15 residues. The ends were cut back, 5 bases at V and 0 bases at J, with 11 bases in the middle. CDR3 sequence reads: CASSLTPSSYNEQFF. CDR3 nucleotides: TGTGCCAGCAGCCTTACTCCAAGCTCCTACAATGAGCAGTTCTTC.

In this sample, this clone turned up once. The CDR3 region has the DNA TGCGCCAGCAGAGATGGACTAGCAGATTCCTACGAGCAGTACTTC. Residues: CASRDGLADSYEQYF. The genes are TRBV5-1 and TRBJ2-7; TRBD2 agrees at 8 bases. CDR1 and CDR2 from the germline V gene are SGHRS and YFSETQ. The CDR3 length is 15 residues. The J segment lost 1 base and the V segment lost 5 bases, leaving 8 bases of the junction unmatched.

The J gene is TRBJ1-4, the V gene TRBV5-1; D possibly corresponds to TRBD1 (6 bases). The germline V gene encodes CDR1 SGHRS and CDR2 YFSETQ. Trimming removed 5 bases at V and 5 bases at J, with 16 bases between. The CDR3 is 15 residues long. The CDR3 DNA follows: TGCGCCAGCAGACCCTTTACGGGGGGCAATGAAAAACTGTTTTTT. It codes for CASRPFTGGNEKLFF.

The genes are TRBV19 and TRBJ1-2, with TRBD1 identical over 10 bases. The trim removed 4 bases at V and 4 bases at J, leaving 9 bases unmatched. The CDR3 extends over 16 amino acids. Germline CDR1 is LNHDA and CDR2 is SQIVND (reference sequence). The CDR3 nucleotides read TGTGCCAGTAGTAGCCGCTCGACAGGGGGCTTCTATGGCTACACCTTC. It specifies CASSSRSTGGFYGYTF.

The chain employs TRBV28 and TRBJ2-7; maybe TRBD2 (7 bases). Germline CDR1 MDHEN, CDR2 SYDVKM. With 4 bases removed from V and 0 bases from J, the gap between germline ends came to 19 bases. There are 17 residues in the CDR3. The CDR3 nucleotides read TGTGCCAGCAGTTACACGCCCAGGGGAGGGGGCTCCTACGAGCAGTACTTC. Its translation is CASSYTPRGGGSYEQYF.

The chain carries TRBV13 and TRBJ1-3; weak D call: TRBD1 (5 bases). This CDR3 comprises 15 residues. V was pared by 0 bases and J by 4 bases, with 10 bases between. Germline assignment: CDR1 PRHDT and CDR2 FYEKMQ (reference sequence). In nucleotides, the CDR3 is TGTGCCAGCAGCTTAGGCCAAGGGGTCGGAAACACCATATATTTT. Translated: CASSLGQGVGNTIYF.

Here the CDR3 reads CASSLDREAGYTF. The CDR3 DNA sequence: TGTGCCAGCAGTTTGGACAGGGAGGCTGGCTACACCTTC. V gene TRBV27 combines with J gene TRBJ1-2, with 8 bases matching TRBD1. V lost 3 bases to trimming and J lost 7 bases; unmatched junction nucleotides: 4. Germline CDR1 is MNHEY and CDR2 is SMNVEV (reference sequence). There are 13 residues in the CDR3.

The chain carries TRBV13 and TRBJ1-2; possible D gene TRBD1, 6 bases. The germline V gene encodes CDR1 PRHDT and CDR2 FYEKMQ (reference sequence). The CDR3 covers 16 residues. V was shortened by 5 bases and J by 5 bases, with 21 bases between the two germline ends. CDR3 residues: CASSARGGGPMYGYTF. DNA of the CDR3: TGTGCCAGCAGCGCCCGAGGGGGGGGGCCTATGTATGGCTACACCTTC.

The chain couples TRBV13 to TRBJ2-3, with 9 bases fitting TRBD2. Germline V gives CDR1 PRHDT, CDR2 FYEKMQ (reference sequence). The J segment lost 6 bases and the V segment lost 5 bases, leaving 9 bases of the junction unmatched. The CDR3 contains 15 residues. The CDR3 loop is CASSQPGLAGDTQYF. In DNA form, the CDR3 reads TGTGCCAGCAGCCAACCGGGACTAGCCGGGGATACGCAGTATTTT.

The V gene is TRBV18, the J gene TRBJ2-1, with a tentative D call TRBD1 (6 bases). The germline CDR1 and CDR2 sequences are KGHSH and LQKENI. This CDR3 region has 17 residues. V gave up 2 bases and J gave up 7 bases, with 21 bases separating them. CDR3 protein: CASSPKRYRVRINEQFF. The CDR3 bases are TGTGCCAGCTCACCAAAGCGTTACAGGGTAAGGATAAATGAGCAGTTCTTC.

This clone was observed a handful of times. The chain combines TRBV18 with TRBJ2-7; D is unclear. V was trimmed by 0 bases and J by 2 bases, leaving 14 bases between them. CDR1 is KGHSH and CDR2 is LQKENI in the germline V gene. The CDR3 consists of 16 residues. CDR3 sequence reads: CASSPPTKAFAYEQYF. The CDR3 DNA sequence: TGTGCCAGCTCACCACCGACAAAGGCGTTTGCCTACGAGCAGTACTTC.

The V gene is TRBV27, the J gene TRBJ2-2; maybe TRBD1 (6 bases). CDR3 length: 15 residues. The V gene's germline CDR1 is MNHEY and CDR2 SMNVEV (reference sequence). Trimming cost V 7 bases and J 3 bases, with 15 bases left between them. The CDR3 DNA sequence: TGTGCCAGCACCAAATCCCCAGGGGACACCGGGGAGCTGTTTTTT. Protein sequence: CASTKSPGDTGELFF.

The chain combines TRBV13 with TRBJ2-7, with TRBD1 identical over 9 bases. From germline, CDR1 is PRHDT and CDR2 FYEKMQ (reference sequence). With V trimmed by 5 bases and J by 6 bases, 8 bases remained unmatched. The CDR3 sequence is 14 residues long. The CDR3 reads CASSHSGTGFEQYF. CDR3 DNA: TGTGCCAGCAGCCACTCCGGGACAGGGTTCGAGCAGTACTTC.